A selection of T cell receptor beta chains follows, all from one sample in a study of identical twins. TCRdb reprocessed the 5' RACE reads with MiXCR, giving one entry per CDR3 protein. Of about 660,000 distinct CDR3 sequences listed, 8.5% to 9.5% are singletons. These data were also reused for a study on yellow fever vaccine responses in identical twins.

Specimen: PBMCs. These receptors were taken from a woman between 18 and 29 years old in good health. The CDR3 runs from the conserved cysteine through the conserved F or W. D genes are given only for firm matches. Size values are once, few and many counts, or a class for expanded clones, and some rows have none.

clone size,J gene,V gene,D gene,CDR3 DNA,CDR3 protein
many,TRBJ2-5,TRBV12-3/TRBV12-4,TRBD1,TGTGCCAGCAACAGGGGGCGTCAAGAGACCCAGTACTTC,CASNRGRQETQYF
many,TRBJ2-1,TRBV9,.,TGTGCCAGCAGCTCGGGGGAGCGGAGACCTTACAATGAGCAGTTCTTC,CASSSGERRPYNEQFF
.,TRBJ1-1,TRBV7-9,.,TGTGCCAGCACTGGAATGAACACTGAAGCTTTCTTT,CASTGMNTEAFF
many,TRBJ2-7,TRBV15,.,TGTGCCACCAGCAGGGAAGGGAAGCAGTACTTC,CATSREGKQYF
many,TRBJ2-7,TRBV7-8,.,TGTGCCAGCAGCTTAGCGATCACGCCCTACGAGCAGTACTTC,CASSLAITPYEQYF
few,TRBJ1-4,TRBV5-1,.,TGCGCCAGCAGCTTAGGTGGTTTAGGCGAAAAACTGTTTTTT,CASSLGGLGEKLFF
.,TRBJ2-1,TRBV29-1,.,TGCAGCGGCGAGGAGAGTCAGCGCTACAATGAGCAGTTCTTC,CSGEESQRYNEQFF
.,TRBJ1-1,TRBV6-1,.,TGTGCCAGCAGACACCAGGGATTCAACACTGAAGCTTTCTTT,CASRHQGFNTEAFF
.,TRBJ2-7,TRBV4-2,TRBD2,TGTGCCAGCAGCCAGGGCGCTAGCGGGGGGGATACTCAGTACTTC,CASSQGASGGDTQYF
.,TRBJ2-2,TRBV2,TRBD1,TGTGCCAGCAGCGGGACAGGGTTAAACACCGGGGAGCTGTTTTTT,CASSGTGLNTGELFF
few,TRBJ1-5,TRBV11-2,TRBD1,TGTGCCAGCAGCTTAGACAGGGGGGGCTCTAGCAATCAGCCCCAGCATTTT,CASSLDRGGSSNQPQHF
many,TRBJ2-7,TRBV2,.,TGTGCCAGCAGACGCCCCTCGAGGGTCTACGAGCAGTACTTC,CASRRPSRVYEQYF
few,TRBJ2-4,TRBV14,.,TGTGCCAGCAGCCAAGATCAGGGCAGACAAAACATTCAGTACTTC,CASSQDQGRQNIQYF
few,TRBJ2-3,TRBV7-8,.,TGTGCCAGCAGCCCCCGGTGGTCCGAGAGCACAGATACGCAGTATTTT,CASSPRWSESTDTQYF
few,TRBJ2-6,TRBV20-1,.,TGCAGTGTCATCGGTACCATTTTTTCTGGGGCCAACGTCCTGACTTTC,CSVIGTIFSGANVLTF
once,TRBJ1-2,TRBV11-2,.,TGTGCCAGCAGCTATGGATCCACTAACTATGGCTACACCTTC,CASSYGSTNYGYTF
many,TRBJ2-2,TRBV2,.,TGTGCCAGCAGTGAATTCAGGGACACCGGGGAGCTGTTTTTT,CASSEFRDTGELFF
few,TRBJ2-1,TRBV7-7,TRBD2,TGTGCTAGCAGCCCCACGACTAGCGGGAGATACTCCTACAATGAGCAGTTCTTC,CASSPTTSGRYSYNEQFF
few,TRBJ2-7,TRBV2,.,TGTGCCAGCAGTGACTTGAGGACAGAGTCTACGATGCAGTACTTC,CASSDLRTESTMQYF
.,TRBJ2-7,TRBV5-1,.,TGCGCCAGCAGCTTGGAGGGGGGTCTGGACGAGCAGTACTTC,CASSLEGGLDEQYF
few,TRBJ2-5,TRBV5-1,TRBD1,TGCGCCAGCAGCAGGACAGGGAGTTTGGAGACCCAGTACTTC,CASSRTGSLETQYF
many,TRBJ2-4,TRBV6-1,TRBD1,TGTGCCAGCAGTGAAACCGGGACAGGAAAAAACATTCAGTACTTC,CASSETGTGKNIQYF
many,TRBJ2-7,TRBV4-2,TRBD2,TGTGCCAGCAGCCGACTAGCGGGAGACGAGCAGTACTTC,CASSRLAGDEQYF
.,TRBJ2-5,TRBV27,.,TGTGCCAGCAGTCTTCTCGTCCCTATGGGTATTGAGACCCAGTACTTC,CASSLLVPMGIETQYF
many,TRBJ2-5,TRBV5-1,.,TGCGCCAGCAGCCTAAAACGGACGGAGTTTCAAGAGACCCAGTACTTC,CASSLKRTEFQETQYF
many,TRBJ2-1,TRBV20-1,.,TGCAGTGCTCGGATGGGAGAGGGGATCTACAATGCTGCGCAGTTCTTC,CSARMGEGIYNAAQFF
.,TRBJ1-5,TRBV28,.,TGTGCCAGCAGCCTACAGGGAGCATTGCGTCAGCCCCAGCATTTT,CASSLQGALRQPQHF
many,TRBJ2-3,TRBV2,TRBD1,TGTGCCAGCAGCCCGGGACAGGGGTTGGCAGATACGCAGTATTTT,CASSPGQGLADTQYF
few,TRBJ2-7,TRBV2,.,TGTGCCAGCAGCGATCCGGGACACTCTCCCTACGAGCAGTACTTC,CASSDPGHSPYEQYF
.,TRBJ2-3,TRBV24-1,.,TGTGCCACCAGTGAGGGGGCAGCGGACACAGATACGCAGTATTTT,CATSEGAADTDTQYF
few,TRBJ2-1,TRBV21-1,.,TGTGCCAGCAGCATCGAGGAAGGGGACTCCTCTTACAATGAGCAGTTCTTC,CASSIEEGDSSYNEQFF
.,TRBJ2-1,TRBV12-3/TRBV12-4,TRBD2,TGTGCCAGCAGGGGGACTAGCGGGGGCCCCTCCTACAATGAGCAGTTCTTC,CASRGTSGGPSYNEQFF
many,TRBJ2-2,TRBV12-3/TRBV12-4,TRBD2,TGTGCCATGGCGGGAGGGAACACCGGGGAGCTGTTTTTT,CAMAGGNTGELFF
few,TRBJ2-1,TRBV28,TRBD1,TGTGCCAGCAGACGGGACAGGGGGTCCGACAATGAGCAGTTCTTC,CASRRDRGSDNEQFF
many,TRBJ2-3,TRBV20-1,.,TGCAGTGCTAGAGAATGGACTGCCTTGGATACGCAGTATTTT,CSAREWTALDTQYF
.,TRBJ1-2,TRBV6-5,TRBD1,TGTGCCAGCAGTTACTCGACAGGGGGAAGTGGCTACACCTTC,CASSYSTGGSGYTF
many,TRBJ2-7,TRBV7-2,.,TGTGCCAGCAGCTTAGCCCAGGAGGTTCAGTACTTC,CASSLAQEVQYF